Sequencing of this TCR beta chain was carried out in a study of blood T cell repertoires in COVID-19. The assay was immunoSEQ multiplex PCR, and TCRdb's table has in-frame clones only and misses some. The sample has roughly 62,000 clones, 80% to 85% seen once. Germline V gives CDR1 SGHVS, CDR2 FNYEAQ. The CDR3 has 13 amino acids. Deletions cut 4 bases from V and 3 bases from J, with 9 bases between. The sequenced sample consisted of peripheral blood. The gene calls are TRBV7-6 and TRBJ2-5; the D is unclear. This clonotype originated in a man aged 80 or over with COVID-19, enrolled during active disease. CDR3 amino acids: CASSSDLKETQYF. The CDR3 nucleotides read TGTGCCAGCAGCTCAGACTTAAAAGAGACCCAGTACTTC.